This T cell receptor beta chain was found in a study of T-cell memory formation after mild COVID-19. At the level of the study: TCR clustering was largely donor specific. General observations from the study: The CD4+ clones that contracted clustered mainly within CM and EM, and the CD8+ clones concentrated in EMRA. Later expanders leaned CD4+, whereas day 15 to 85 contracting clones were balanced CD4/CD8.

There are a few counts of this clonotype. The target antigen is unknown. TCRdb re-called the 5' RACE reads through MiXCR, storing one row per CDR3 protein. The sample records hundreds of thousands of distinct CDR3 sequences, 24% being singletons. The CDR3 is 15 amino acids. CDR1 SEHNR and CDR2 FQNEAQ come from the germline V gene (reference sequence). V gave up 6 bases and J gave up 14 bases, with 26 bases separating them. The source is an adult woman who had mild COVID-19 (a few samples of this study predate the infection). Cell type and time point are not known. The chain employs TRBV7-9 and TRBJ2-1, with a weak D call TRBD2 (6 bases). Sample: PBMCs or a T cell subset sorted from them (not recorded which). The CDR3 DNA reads TGTGCCAGCAGTCTCTCAGAGGTTAGCGGACCGACAAAGTTCTTC. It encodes CASSLSEVSGPTKFF.